This T cell receptor beta chain was recorded in a study of blood T cell repertoires in COVID-19. Turning to the study itself: The analysed material was cDNA or gDNA that came from T cells, B-cell-depleted T cells, or PBMCs.

In the original workflow: Amplification of reference gene primers provided the estimated nucleated cell counts. Some clones are missing from TCRdb's copy, which holds only in-frame ones; the method was immunoSEQ multiplex PCR. That table supplies the V and J calls and clone size; D and trimming were determined from the DNA. The sample yields about 42,000 clones, around 88% seen once. Germline CDR1 ENHRY, CDR2 SYGVKD. The CDR3 loop spans 15 amino acids. The V and J ends lost 4 bases and 6 bases, in that order; junction bases with no gene match: 7. The clonotype originates from a human donor in a cohort sampled during active COVID-19. V gene TRBV10-3 combines with J gene TRBJ2-1; TRBD1 matches at 9 bases. The sample was peripheral blood. CDR3: CAISAPGQGPNEQFF. CDR3 in DNA: TGTGCCATCAGTGCACCGGGACAGGGCCCCAATGAGCAGTTCTTC.